The TCR beta chain described here comes from a study of shared clonotypes between healthy human individuals (dated by TCRdb to 2018 to 2021). About the full investigation: A few men and two women, aged 18 to 49 years, made up the cohort. For each donor, three plates each were used for CD4 naive and CD4 memory, two plates were used for CD8 naive, and one plate was used for CD8 memory. To estimate repertoire size and how much clonotypes are shared between individuals, the study performed deep sequencing of blood TCR repertoires from about five healthy adults. To increase sequencing depth and limit assay-specific biases, different laboratories used diverse techniques to prepare libraries and sequence TCR repertoires. Leukapheresis yielded between about 0.94 and 8.9 billion PBMCs per donor. Here is what the overall study found, with its caveats: Because the study included only a small number of donors, the genetic and exposure-history diversity represented was limited. Sampling was limited to blood, and TCR repertoires in tissue likely differ from TCR repertoires in blood. Rarefaction of sorted-subset datasets indicated incomplete sequencing despite the large sequencing depth. Clonotypes shared by all four sorted-subset donors showed higher generation probabilities than non-shared clonotypes. About 5% of naive CD4, 3.5% of naive CD8, about 2.5% of memory CD4, and roughly 0.4% of memory CD8 clonotypes were shared across several donors. Pairwise subsampling led to the expectation that sequencing depth would affect the degree of clonotype sharing among donors. Larger estimated clonotype richness was generally found for naive subsets than for memory subsets.

Using the deep immunoSEQ assay, multiplex PCR amplified TCR CDR3 regions from genomic DNA. For each cell subset, the extracted genomic DNA was distributed evenly across all wells of several immunoSEQ 96-well plates, and each plate served as one replicate. For sorted subsets, around 200 ng genomic DNA, equal to 30,000 to 35,000 T cell genomes, was loaded into each replicate PCR. Purified libraries were quantified with a Qubit 3.0 fluorometer, sized on a Bioanalyzer 2100, and re-quantified with the KAPA Library Quantification kit. Each immunoSEQ 96-well plate was sequenced on its own single-read 150-cycle Illumina NextSeq 550 flow cell. From the authors' description of their analysis: Because only junctional sequences without quality scores were contained in the immunoSEQ output, filtering matching that applied to full-length reads could not be performed. To assign V/J genes and CDR3, sequences were annotated using PyIR, a Python wrapper for IgBLAST v1.9, with IMGT germline references. Reads with weak V/J assignments (E-value above 1e-6), missing CDR3, stop codons, out-of-frame junctions, or ambiguous translated residues were removed. V3J clonotypes were defined by identical inferred V gene, J gene, and CDR3 amino acid sequence. Percentage overlap between repertoires was calculated by dividing the number of shared unique clonotypes by the size of the smaller repertoire. Repertoire richness was assessed with RTK rarefaction, the Chao1 estimator, and Recon v2.1 estimates of unobserved clonotypes. Generation probabilities were computed with OLGA for all TCRbeta clonotypes obtained by the gDNA method from several donors. TCRdb took this table from immuneACCESS and kept in-frame rearrangements with V and J called. Such tables lack part of the clones; where checked against another copy, unresolved V genes explain under half of the gap, and the rest is unexplained. V, J and clone size were drawn from that table, and D and trimming were deduced from the DNA. The sample includes roughly 850,000 clones, with approximately 96% observed a single time. Together, the top ten hold approximately 0.2% of the sample.

CDR1 SGHAT and CDR2 FQNNGV are derived from the germline V gene. Measured from the cysteine to the phenylalanine, the CDR3 is 15 residues long. Just the 45-base CDR3 DNA is kept, in frame starting at base 1. Trimming accounts for 4 bases at V and 3 bases at J, while the number of junction bases matched to no gene is 5. A remark on this clone: What antigen it recognizes has not been identified. No much larger clonotype is one base removed from it; base qualities were not supplied.

CD8 naive samples consisted of CD45RO-negative cells that were positively selected for CCR7, yielding a CD45RA+CCR7+ population without TemRA cells. Healthy HIV-negative adults with no recently reported acute infections or vaccinations were included as donors. All donors were Caucasian adults living in Nashville, Tennessee, USA. After blood collection by leukapheresis, PBMCs were isolated using Ficoll-Histopaque density gradient centrifugation and then cryopreserved in the vapor phase of liquid nitrogen. Analytical flow cytometry was used to check the purity and quantity of each magnetically sorted T cell population. From each sorted fraction, genomic DNA was isolated and quantified by UV absorbance on a Nanodrop 2000c.

Here the chain combines TRBV11-2 and TRBJ2-7, and 11 junctional nucleotides match TRBD1. Sequences were obtained from naive CD8+ T cells sorted from blood. Reading the label with the study, this specimen's cell subset or site is: CD45RA+CCR7+. This clonotype originated in a man aged 30 to 39 in good health. The base sequence is TGTGCCAGCAGCTCCCGGGACAGGGGGTTCTACGAGCAGTACTTC. This is translated as CASSSRDRGFYEQYF.